This T cell receptor beta chain was sequenced for a study of blood T cell repertoires in COVID-19. Looking at the study overall: Sites in the United States, Italy and Spain provided acute and convalescent COVID-19 samples.

This clone was seen once. Self-reported history from a screening survey and questionnaire set each donor's cohort. In Cohort 3, a recovered donor had either two negative PCRs, clearance, or symptom resolution. Germline CDR1 ENHRY, CDR2 SYGVKD. The CDR3 length is 14 residues. V shed 11 bases and J 0 bases; nucleotides not matched to a gene: 9. The method was immunoSEQ multiplex PCR; TCRdb's version includes in-frame clones alone and lacks a portion of them. The table has hundreds of thousands of clones, 80% to 90% seen once; the top ten hold about 1%. Sample: PBMCs or T cells enriched from blood (not recorded which). This TCR came from a man younger than 35 who had recovered from COVID-19. V and J are TRBV10-3 and TRBJ2-5; 7 nucleotides match TRBD1. The CDR3 protein is CASADRANQETQYF. The DNA for the CDR3 is TGTGCCTCAGCAGACAGGGCCAACCAAGAGACCCAGTACTTC.